This T cell receptor (beta chain) stems from a study of human T cells and chemical hapten exposure. Study-level findings and limits: Once DPC sensitization occurred, TCRs above 1 in 1000 frequency showed no change.

TCRdb independently ran MiXCR on the RACE reads; one entry per CDR3 protein. This sample has around 47,000 distinct CDR3 sequences, with around 4% found just once. This clonotype was seen many times. Its cognate antigen is unknown. Germline-derived CDR1 and CDR2 are SQVTM and ANQGSEA. Trimming removed 3 bases from V and 6 bases from J, with 21 bases in between. The CDR3 sequence is 16 residues long. Time point of the sample: healthy volunteer bleed at 6 weeks. Extraction yielded total RNA from whole blood (unfractionated). This TCR was recovered from a human donor in good health. Some clones in this sample may be carry-over from other donors' samples. The chain recombines TRBV29-1 with TRBJ1-5; maybe TRBD1 (5 bases). The specimen was whole blood. The DNA of the CDR3 is TGCAGCGTTGAGGATGAGACAGCGGTGGAGGGTCAGCCCCAGCATTTT. It encodes CSVEDETAVEGQPQHF.